What follows are 4 T cell receptor beta chains derived from one specimen sequenced in a study of blood T cell repertoires in COVID-19. The data were produced by immunoSEQ multiplex PCR, yet TCRdb's version contains in-frame clones alone and is incomplete. The profile shows about 100,000 clones, around nine tenths of them singletons. The sequenced sample was peripheral blood. The receptors were gathered from a human donor in a cohort sampled during active COVID-19.

CDR3 nucleotides: TGTGCCAGCAGCTCCGGGACAGGCGGATATAATTCACCCCTCCACTTT. Translated, it gives CASSSGTGGYNSPLHF. The chain recombines TRBV7-2 with TRBJ1-6; 8 positions agree with TRBD1. V was clipped by 4 bases and J by 4 bases; unmatched bases: 6. The CDR3 runs 16 residues. CDR1 and CDR2 from the germline V gene are SGHTA and FQGNSA.

This chain uses TRBV18 with TRBJ2-3; D not resolved. CDR3 length equals 14 residues. Germline CDR1 KGHSH, CDR2 LQKENI. Trimming cost V 1 base and J 0 bases, with 5 bases left between them. For the CDR3, the DNA is TGTGCCAGCTCACCACTTCTAAGCACAGATACGCAGTATTTT. It is translated as CASSPLLSTDTQYF.

V and J are TRBV19 and TRBJ1-5, with D unresolved. CDR3 length: 13 amino acids. V was clipped by 5 bases and J by 3 bases, with 8 bases between them. Looked up from germline, CDR1 is LNHDA and CDR2 is SQIVND (reference sequence). The DNA of the CDR3 is TGTGCCAGTAGTCAGGACTACAATCAGCCCCAGCATTTT. Its translation: CASSQDYNQPQHF.

The chain links TRBV3-1 (or the pseudogene TRBV3-2) to TRBJ2-2; 9 bases align to TRBD2. The CDR3 consists of 15 residues. V gave up 2 bases and J gave up 7 bases; unmatched junction bases: 5. CDR1 is LGHDT, CDR2 YNNKEL, per germline (reference sequence). The CDR3 sequence: CASSQSQRGVGELFF. The CDR3 bases are TGTGCCAGCAGCCAATCCCAGCGGGGGGTCGGGGAGCTGTTTTTT.